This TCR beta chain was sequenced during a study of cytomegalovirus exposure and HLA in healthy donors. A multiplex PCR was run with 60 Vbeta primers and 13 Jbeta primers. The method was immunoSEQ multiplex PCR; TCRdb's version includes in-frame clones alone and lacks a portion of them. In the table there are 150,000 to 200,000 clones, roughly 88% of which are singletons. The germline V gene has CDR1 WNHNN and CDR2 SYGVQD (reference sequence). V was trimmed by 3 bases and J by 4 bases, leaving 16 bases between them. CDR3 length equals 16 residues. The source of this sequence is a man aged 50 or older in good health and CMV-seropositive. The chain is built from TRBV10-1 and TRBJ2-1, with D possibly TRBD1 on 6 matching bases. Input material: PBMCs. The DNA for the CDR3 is TGCGCCAGCAGTGACCCACTCGGACAGTCATACAATGAGCAGTTCTTC. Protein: CASSDPLGQSYNEQFF.